These T cell receptor beta chains were read from a single sample in a study of T cells in Graves' hyperthyroidism and ophthalmopathy. A single record per CDR3 protein comes from TCRdb applying MiXCR to the multiplex PCR reads. The table lists about 560,000 distinct CDR3 sequences, 16% of them singletons. The sample was blood. These receptors all come from a woman younger than 30 with Graves' hyperthyroidism. Both conserved end residues are part of each CDR3.

TRBV12-3/TRBV12-4	TRBJ1-1	CASSMDRYFTEAFF
TRBV7-2	TRBJ1-3	CASSPRVGSSGNTIYF
TRBV20-1	TRBJ2-7	CSARLLLRGSSYEQYF
TRBV6-1	TRBJ2-2	CASRGQGDTGELFF
TRBV5-1	TRBJ2-5	CASSLSASGVQESQYF
TRBV7-8	TRBJ1-4	CASSLRRELTNEKLFF
TRBV7-3	TRBJ2-3	CASSLEAGGGTDTQYF
TRBV7-9	TRBJ2-3	CASIGRGSTDTQYF
TRBV7-8	TRBJ1-3	CASSLAGSLNTIYF
TRBV7-9	TRBJ2-1	CASSFPSETSKSSYNEQFF
TRBV2	TRBJ1-2	CASHPIDREPNYGYTF
TRBV4-1	TRBJ2-3	CASSREPGLSTDTQYF
TRBV19	TRBJ1-1	CASSNLDRGVNTEAFF
TRBV27	TRBJ2-3	CASSLLQGSDTQYF
TRBV12-3/TRBV12-4	TRBJ1-2	CASSLSRRGDYGYTF
TRBV7-2	TRBJ1-1	CASSPDRRWNTEAFF
TRBV3-1	TRBJ2-1	CASSQDSAPYNEQFF
TRBV12-3/TRBV12-4	TRBJ2-7	CASSAGQGAGEQYF
TRBV19	TRBJ1-1	CASGDQGAEAFF
TRBV5-8	TRBJ1-1	CASSLDGGAGNTEAFF
TRBV7-8	TRBJ1-5	CASSLISISGTSQPQHF
TRBV5-1	TRBJ2-5	CASSLRPARDEYF
TRBV2	TRBJ1-2	CASSLPGPSMENYGYTF
TRBV12-3/TRBV12-4	TRBJ2-3	CASGSGGSADTQYF
TRBV18	TRBJ2-3	CASSPDGGFSTDTQYF
TRBV24-1	TRBJ1-5	CATSDSRGRGQPQHF
TRBV19	TRBJ2-3	CASNSGRWGTDTQYF
TRBV20-1	TRBJ1-1	CSASDNRNTEAFF
TRBV24-1	TRBJ2-1	CATSDLVGGMGNEQFF
TRBV30	TRBJ2-7	CASQGRGIYEQYF
TRBV2	TRBJ2-1	CASSEDRPHYNEQFF
TRBV3-1	TRBJ2-2	CASSTQGNGRTGELFF
TRBV11-2	TRBJ2-7	CASRTWGRQDSYEQYF
TRBV29-1	TRBJ2-3	CSVESQGGWDTQYF
TRBV7-9	TRBJ2-6	CASSLVVGGGANVLTF
TRBV20-1	TRBJ1-4	CSARNPTQEKLFF
TRBV6-1	TRBJ1-4	CAAGGTRDEKLFF
TRBV7-2	TRBJ1-2	CASSLGGTGGNHGYTF
TRBV7-2	TRBJ1-5	CASTKSGQPQHF
TRBV7-2	TRBJ1-5	CASSLQGASNQPQHF
TRBV28	TRBJ1-1	CASSLDTEAFF
TRBV24-1	TRBJ2-7	CATSDSTGGSYEQYF